This TCR beta chain derives from a study of beta chain features in type 1 diabetes. TCRB transcripts that were expressed got sequenced, as all of the isolated RNA had been reverse transcribed. TCRdb keeps only in-frame clones here, not all; method: immunoSEQ multiplex PCR. The table includes just over 450,000 clones, over 25% detected once. Germline loops: CDR1 LGHNA, CDR2 YNFKEQ. The CDR3 sequence is 19 residues long. With 0 bases removed from V and 0 bases from J, the gap between germline ends came to 18 bases. Sequenced material: naive CD4+ T cells from blood. V is TRBV4-2 and J is TRBJ2-1, with D possibly being TRBD2 (6 bases). The TCR sequence derives from a man younger than 30 in good health. CDR3 region: CASSQDLGTPQSSYNEQFF. The DNA for the CDR3 is TGTGCCAGCAGCCAAGATCTCGGGACTCCTCAAAGCTCCTACAATGAGCAGTTCTTC.